Each of the 2 T cell receptor beta chains below was sequenced from the same sample in a study of long-term antiretroviral therapy in people with HIV (dated by TCRdb to between 2020 and 2023). Sequencing of the TRB variable region was done with the immunoSEQ hsTCRB v3.0 assay at survey level resolution. TCRdb mirrors the immuneACCESS table, restricted to in-frame sequences. Some clones are absent from its copies; in checked studies, under half trace to an unresolved V gene, and the reason for the others is unknown. This sample lists approximately 24,000 clones; 65% to 90% were detected once. 16% of the sample is taken by the ten largest. The material was unsorted PBMCs, obtained at the start of antiretroviral therapy, before treatment. These receptors were taken from a woman aged 18-29 years with HIV.

This clone has only a few counts. The CDR3 DNA reads as TGTGCCAGCAGTTACTCGCAGGTCGCTACCATATATTTT. Translation: CASSYSQVATIYF. The V gene is TRBV6-5, the J gene TRBJ1-3; no definite D call. The CDR3 runs to 13 residues. The germline V gene encodes CDR1 MNHEY and CDR2 SVGAGI. V was shortened by 0 bases and J by 10 bases, with 10 bases between the two germline ends.

This chain uses TRBV2 with TRBJ1-3; D is unclear. This CDR3 region has 11 residues. Germline V CDR1 and CDR2: SNHLY, FYNNEI. V lost 6 bases and J lost 9, with 9 bases in between. Written as DNA, the CDR3 is TGTGCCAGCAGCCCCGGAGGCACCATATATTTT. It yields the protein CASSPGGTIYF.